This entry features one T cell receptor (beta chain) sequence. Its antigen is still unknown. These data belong to a study of OX40 agonist ivuxolimab in advanced cancers. Overall study findings and caveats: The study observed clonal expansion of CD4+ and CD8+ blood T cells by week 6 at 0.1 to 3.0 mg/kg.

Only in-frame clones appear in the TCRdb table, and some are missing; sequencing was by immunoSEQ multiplex PCR. The sample consists of fewer than 85,000 clones, more than 85% of them appearing once. Sequencing was performed on CD4+ or CD8+ T cells sorted from blood, taken in a trial of the OX40 agonist ivuxolimab. The TCR comes from an adult with an advanced solid tumor such as melanoma, head and neck, liver or kidney cancer.

CDR3 nucleotides: TGTGCCAGCAGTGGGGGACAGGGGGCTTTGGGGCCCCAGCATTTT. Amino acids: CASSGGQGALGPQHF. The V gene is TRBV6-1, the J gene TRBJ1-5, with 12 nucleotides matching TRBD1. The CDR3 is made up of 15 amino acids. V gave up 4 bases and J gave up 9 bases; unmatched junction bases: 7. CDR1 is MNHNS and CDR2 is SASEGT in the germline V gene.